Below, one T cell receptor (beta chain) is given with its context. What it binds is not known. Time point denoted: blood from clinic visit 5 months post-surgery; TSC patient then seizure free. The sequenced cases were selected for having the highest brain T cell transcript signatures. This table comes from immunoSEQ multiplex PCR, and its TCRdb copy is limited to in-frame clones, with some not included. The table shows about 340,000 clones, with over 90% occurring only once. The sample belongs to a study of brain T cells in children with intractable seizures. Study results and caveats: Absence of clones before surgery may stem from lower sequencing depth. Patients' HCMV serostatus was unknown; virus specificity rests on CDR3 similarity alone.

The receptor's source is a boy in the first two years of life with tuberous sclerosis and intractable seizures. Specimen: peripheral blood, collected 4 to 5 months after surgery.

The CDR3 DNA follows: TGTGCCAGCAGTTCCGAGCGGGGGAACACTGAAGCTTTCTTT. Protein: CASSSERGNTEAFF. The rearrangement joins TRBV6-5 to TRBJ1-1; D ambiguous. Germline CDR1 and CDR2: MNHEY and SVGAGI. Trimming took 4 bases from V and 1 from J, leaving 10 bases between them. The CDR3 totals 14 residues.